Listed here are 27 T cell receptor beta chains from one sample, sequenced in a study of blood T cells in healthy people across ages. A J-beta primer mix and a sample-barcoded 5' primer were used in a second PCR of about 7 to 11 cycles. MiXCR, run by TCRdb on the 5' RACE reads, gives a single entry per CDR3 protein. This table holds about 720,000 distinct CDR3 sequences, about 24% found once. The material sequenced was blood. These receptors were obtained from a man aged 70-80 years in good health.

The chain has TRBV3-1 and TRBJ2-5; the match to TRBD1 covers 8 bases. The J call may be faulty, since TRBJ2-7 better matches the DNA end. The CDR3 loop spans 14 amino acids. Germline V gene data show CDR1 as LGHDT and CDR2 as YNNKEL (reference sequence). The CDR3 nucleotides are TGTGCCAGCAGCCTCCGGGACAGGAACAACGAGCAGTACTTC. Amino acid sequence: CASSLRDRNNEQYF.

In this sample, this clonotype turned up a few times. This rearrangement joins TRBV20-1 to TRBJ2-7, with D perhaps matching TRBD2 (5 bases). Trimming pared 2 bases from V and 2 bases from J, leaving 10 bases between. The length of the CDR3 is 13 residues. The germline gives CDR1 DFQATT, CDR2 SNEGSKA (reference sequence). The CDR3 DNA reads TGCAGTGCTAGATACGACGGGACCTACGAGCAGTACGTC. Translated: CSARYDGTYEQYV.

The chain uses TRBV7-8 and TRBJ2-3; D possibly uses TRBD1 or TRBD2 (7 bases each). The length of the CDR3 is 15 residues. Trimming took 6 bases from V and 2 from J, leaving 15 bases between them. Germline values: CDR1 SGHVS, CDR2 FQNEAQ. The CDR3 loop is CASSFQGGYTDTQYF. The CDR3 region has the DNA TGTGCCAGCAGTTTTCAGGGGGGGTACACAGATACGCAGTATTTT.

The V and J genes are TRBV18 and TRBJ2-2, with D maybe TRBD1 (6 bases). Trimming took off 4 bases at V and 4 bases at J, with 16 bases between the two ends. This CDR3 is 16 amino acids long. Germline V gene data show CDR1 as KGHSH and CDR2 as LQKENI. This CDR3 reads CASSLDRRFITGELFF. As DNA, the CDR3 is TGTGCCAGCTCACTAGACAGGCGTTTTATCACCGGGGAGCTGTTTTTT.

V is TRBV6-6 and J is TRBJ2-7; no clear D. The germline gives CDR1 MNHNY, CDR2 SVGAGI (reference sequence). Trimming removed 0 bases at V and 6 bases at J, with 12 bases between. This CDR3 comprises 14 residues. The CDR3 DNA is TGTGCCAGCAGTTACTCCAGCCAGAGTTGCGAGCAGTACGTC. Amino acids: CASSYSSQSCEQYV.

In the case of this clonotype: The junction departs from the called germline gene at one end, perhaps through a read error. V usage is TRBV2 and J usage is TRBJ2-5, with a tentative D call TRBD1 (6 bases). The V gene's germline CDR1 is SNHLY and CDR2 FYNNEI. The CDR3 contains 16 residues. CDR3 loop: CASSDPHRVGEETQYF. In DNA form, the CDR3 reads TGTGCAAGCAGTGACCCCCACAGGGTGGGGGAAGAGACCCAGTACTTC. The full variable domain, completed using reference TRBV2 and TRBJ2-5, is EPEVTQTPSHQVTQMGQEVILRCVPISNHLYFYWYRQILGQKVEFLVSFYNNEISEKSEIFDDQFSVERPDGSNFTLKIRSTKLEDSAMYFCASSDPHRVGEETQYFGPGTRLLVL.

This clonotype was seen a few times. Mismatch with germline at one junction end may stem from a read error. The V call is TRBV2, the J call TRBJ1-6; a weak D match, TRBD1 (6 bases). The CDR3 sequence is 15 residues long. CDR1 SNHLY and CDR2 FYNNEI come from the germline V gene. CDR3 sequence reads: CASSVSGGNKSPLHF. The CDR3 nucleotides are TGTGCCAGCAGTGTCTCCGGGGGCAATAAGTCACCCCTCCACTTT.

The V call is TRBV11-2, the J call TRBJ2-7; 9 nucleotides line up with TRBD2. Germline CDR1 reads SGHAT; CDR2 reads FQNNGV. The CDR3 is 19 amino acids. Trimming at V came to 1 base and at J to 4 bases, leaving 17 bases not matched to a gene. CDR3 sequence (DNA): TGTGCCAGCAGCTTAGTTACGGTTACGGGGGCTAGCGGGGTTTACGAGCAGTACTTC. Residues: CASSLVTVTGASGVYEQYF.

This clonotype was counted ten times or more. The chain employs TRBV14 and TRBJ1-2; no reliable D call. V lost 5 bases and J 1 base, leaving 8 bases between the germline ends. CDR3 length: 13 amino acids. The germline gives CDR1 SGHDN, CDR2 FVKESK. The CDR3 protein is CASSRTFNYGYTF. Here the CDR3 DNA reads TGTGCCAGCAGCAGGACTTTTAACTATGGCTACACCTTC.

This clonotype came up once. The chain combines TRBV7-8 with TRBJ1-4, with D possibly TRBD1 on 5 matching bases. Trimming left V 0 bases short and J 5 bases short, with 13 bases between. The CDR3 is 16 residues long. Per germline, CDR1 SGHVS and CDR2 FQNEAQ. The CDR3 region is CASSLAFGAGNEKLFF. The CDR3, as DNA: TGTGCCAGCAGCTTAGCGTTCGGGGCGGGGAATGAAAAACTGTTTTTT.

This clonotype was picked up a small number of times. The rearrangement uses TRBV6-6 and TRBJ1-5, with 8 bases fitting TRBD1. Germline-derived CDR1 and CDR2 are MNHNY and SVGAGI (reference sequence). The length of the CDR3 is 16 residues. J gave up 1 base and V 0 bases, and 2 bases lay outside the gene matches. Here the CDR3 reads CASSYSQGGSNQPQHF. CDR3 nucleotide sequence: TGTGCCAGCAGTTACTCACAGGGGGGGAGCAATCAGCCCCAGCATTTT.

Note on this clonotype: The CDR3 does not end in the conserved phenylalanine or tryptophan, so this is likely a read error. The rearrangement joins TRBV12-3 or TRBV12-4 to TRBJ2-3; D might be TRBD1 (6 bases). Between the trimmed V and J ends, which lost 5 bases and 3 bases, there was a span of 12 bases. CDR3 length equals 14 residues. The CDR3 DNA is TGTGCCAGCAGTCGGACAGTCGGGACAGATACGCAGTATTCT. Its translation is CASSRTVGTDTQYS.

This clonotype was seen more than once but under ten times. CDR3 DNA sequence: TGCAGCGTGAGGACAGGGTCCAGTGGAAATGAAAAACTGTTTTTT. Translated, it gives CSVRTGSSGNEKLFF. The chain uses TRBV29-1 and TRBJ1-4; 8 nucleotides line up with TRBD1. Trimming removed 6 bases from V and 5 bases from J; junction bases left unmatched: 11. Germline V gives CDR1 SQVTM, CDR2 ANQGSEA. The CDR3 sequence is 15 residues long.

This chain joins TRBV7-6 and TRBJ1-1; no firm D call. CDR1 SGHVS and CDR2 FNYEAQ come from the germline V gene. Trimming removed 5 bases from V and 7 bases from J, with 11 bases in between. CDR3 length: 12 amino acids. The CDR3 coding sequence is TGTGCCAGCAGCCCGCGTGGAGGTGAAGCTTTCTTT. Amino acids: CASSPRGGEAFF.

This clonotype was observed a handful of times. This chain connects TRBV5-6 to TRBJ2-4; D tentatively reads TRBD1 or TRBD2 (5 bases each). This CDR3 contains 14 residues. CDR1 is SGHDT, CDR2 YYEEEE, per germline. Deletions cut 2 bases from V and 6 bases from J, with 12 bases between. CDR3 sequence reads: CASSFGTGRNIQYF. CDR3 nucleotides: TGTGCCAGCAGCTTTGGGACGGGACGAAACATTCAGTACTTC.

The chain has TRBV12-3 or TRBV12-4 and TRBJ2-5; D remains unclear. The ends were cut back, 5 bases at V and 5 bases at J, with 9 bases in the middle. The CDR3 runs 12 residues. The CDR3 nucleotides read TGTGCCAGCAGTCAGATGGGGGAGACCCAGTACTTC. This gives the protein CASSQMGETQYF.

This clonotype was recorded many times. V and J are TRBV7-2 and TRBJ2-3, with no clear D. V dropped 5 bases and J dropped 7 bases, with 10 bases sitting between them. Germline lookup yields CDR1 SGHTA and CDR2 FQGNSA. The length of the CDR3 is 12 residues. The CDR3 here is CASSLRLNTQYF. The CDR3 nucleotides read TGTGCCAGCAGCCTCAGACTGAATACGCAGTATTTT.

The sample holds a few counts of this clonotype. This chain links TRBV29-1 with TRBJ2-3, with D perhaps TRBD2 (5 bases). V was trimmed by 6 bases and J by 5 bases, leaving 15 bases between them. CDR3 length equals 13 residues. CDR1 is SQVTM, CDR2 ANQGSEA, per germline. In DNA, the CDR3 is TGCAGCGTGTGGCTAGTGGGAGTAGATACGCAGTATTTT. Translation gives CSVWLVGVDTQYF.

The chain is built from TRBV7-9 and TRBJ2-3, with 8 bases identical to TRBD2. The junction had 8 bases not matched to a gene; V was cut back by 5 bases and J by 4 bases. Germline CDR1 reads SEHNR; CDR2 reads FQNEAQ (reference sequence). This CDR3 contains 15 residues. The CDR3 loop is CASSPSGSRADTQYF. The DNA of the CDR3 is TGTGCCAGCAGCCCCAGCGGGAGCAGAGCAGATACGCAGTATTTT.

J is TRBJ2-7 and V is TRBV28; the D gene is possibly TRBD1 (6 bases). Germline CDR1 MDHEN, CDR2 SYDVKM. The CDR3 has 14 amino acids. V lost 6 bases to trimming and J lost 3 bases, with 15 bases between them. This CDR3 is CASSRQAPSYEQYF. In DNA form, the CDR3 reads TGTGCCAGCAGCCGACAGGCCCCCAGCTACGAGCAGTACTTC.

This sequence joins TRBV6-1 and TRBJ1-5; no clear D gene. This CDR3 contains 16 residues. V gave up 7 bases and J gave up 2 bases, with 18 bases separating them. Germline CDR1 is MNHNS and CDR2 is SASEGT. CDR3 sequence reads: CASTGRTGIGNQPQHF. Here the CDR3 DNA reads TGTGCCAGCACCGGAAGGACGGGAATTGGCAATCAGCCCCAGCATTTT.

The rearrangement links TRBV3-1 to TRBJ2-7; tentative D call: TRBD2 (6 bases). Per germline, CDR1 LGHDT and CDR2 YNNKEL (reference sequence). Trimming shortened V by 1 base and J by 9 bases, and 10 bases separated the two germline ends. CDR3 length: 12 amino acids. CDR3 protein: CASSQAGGWQYF. Here the CDR3 DNA reads TGTGCCAGCAGCCAAGCTGGGGGGTGGCAGTACTTC.

V gene TRBV30 combines with J gene TRBJ2-5; no definite D call. V lost 0 bases and J lost 5, with 10 bases in between. CDR3 length: 13 residues. Germline V gives CDR1 GTSNPN, CDR2 SVGIG (reference sequence). CDR3 sequence reads: CAWSVGVVETQYF. The CDR3 DNA sequence: TGTGCCTGGAGTGTTGGGGTGGTCGAGACCCAGTACTTC.

The chain couples TRBV7-2 to TRBJ1-5; D perhaps matches TRBD1 (5 bases). The CDR3 loop spans 16 amino acids. V lost 4 bases, J lost 0 bases, and 13 bases lay in between. The V gene's germline CDR1 is SGHTA and CDR2 FQGNSA. The CDR3 sequence is CASSSRQPNSNQPQHF. In DNA, the CDR3 is TGTGCCAGCAGCTCCCGACAGCCCAATAGCAATCAGCCCCAGCATTTT.

There are a few counts of this clonotype. The rearrangement uses TRBV12-3 or TRBV12-4 and TRBJ2-5; weak D call: TRBD2 (6 bases). V was clipped by 3 bases and J by 5 bases, with 13 bases between them. The CDR3 runs to 14 residues. The CDR3 reads CASSFGVGRETQYF. CDR3 nucleotide sequence: TGTGCCAGCAGTTTTGGAGTAGGGAGGGAGACCCAGTACTTC.

This clonotype was seen a handful of times. The chain carries TRBV10-3 and TRBJ2-5; D is ambiguous. Judging by the DNA end, TRBJ2-1 fits better; the J call may be wrong. This CDR3 is 11 amino acids long. Germline V gene data show CDR1 as ENHRY and CDR2 as SYGVKD. The CDR3 DNA sequence: TGTGCCATCAGTGTGGACGCCCAGCAGTTCTTC. It is translated as CAISVDAQQFF.

V gene TRBV6-5 combines with J gene TRBJ1-2; D perhaps matches TRBD1 (5 bases). The germline gives CDR1 MNHEY, CDR2 SVGAGI. Trimming left V 0 bases short and J 4 bases short, with 15 bases between. This CDR3 is 16 amino acids long. The CDR3 region is CASSYSRSGNGYGYTF. The CDR3 region has the DNA TGTGCCAGCAGTTACTCGCGGTCAGGGAACGGCTATGGCTACACCTTC.